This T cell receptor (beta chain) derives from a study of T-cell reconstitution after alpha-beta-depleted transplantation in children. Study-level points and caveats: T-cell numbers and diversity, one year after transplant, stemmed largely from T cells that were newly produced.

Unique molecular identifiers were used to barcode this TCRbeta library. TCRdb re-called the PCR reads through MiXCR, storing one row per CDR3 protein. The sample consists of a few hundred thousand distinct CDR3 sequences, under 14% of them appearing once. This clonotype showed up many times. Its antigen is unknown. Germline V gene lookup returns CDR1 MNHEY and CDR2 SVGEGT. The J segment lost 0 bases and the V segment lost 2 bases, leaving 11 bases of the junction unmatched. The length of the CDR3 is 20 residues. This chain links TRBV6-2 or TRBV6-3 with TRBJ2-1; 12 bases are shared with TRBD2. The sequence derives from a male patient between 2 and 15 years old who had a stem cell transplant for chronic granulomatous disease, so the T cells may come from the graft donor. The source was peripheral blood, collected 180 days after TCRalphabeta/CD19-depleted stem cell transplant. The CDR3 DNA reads TGTGCCAGCAGTTACCCGAGGACTAGCGGGGCCCGAGGCTCCTACAATGAGCAGTTCTTC. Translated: CASSYPRTSGARGSYNEQFF.